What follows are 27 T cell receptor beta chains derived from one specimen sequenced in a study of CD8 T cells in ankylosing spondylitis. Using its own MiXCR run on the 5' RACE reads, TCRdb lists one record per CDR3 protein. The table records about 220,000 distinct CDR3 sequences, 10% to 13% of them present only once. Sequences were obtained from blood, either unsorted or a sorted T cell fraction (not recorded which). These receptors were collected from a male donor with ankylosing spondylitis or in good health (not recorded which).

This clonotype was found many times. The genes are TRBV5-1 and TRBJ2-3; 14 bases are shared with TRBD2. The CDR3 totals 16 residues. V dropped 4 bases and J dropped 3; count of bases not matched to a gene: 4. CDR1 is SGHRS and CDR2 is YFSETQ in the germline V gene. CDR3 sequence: CASSLGLAGATDTQYF. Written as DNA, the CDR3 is TGCGCCAGCAGCCTGGGACTAGCGGGGGCAACAGATACGCAGTATTTT.

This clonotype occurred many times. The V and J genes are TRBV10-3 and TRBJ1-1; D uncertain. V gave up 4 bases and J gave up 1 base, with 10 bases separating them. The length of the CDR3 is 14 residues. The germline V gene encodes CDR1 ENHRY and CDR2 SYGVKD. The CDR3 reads CAISGTDGNTEAFF. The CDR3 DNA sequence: TGTGCCATCAGTGGTACGGACGGGAACACTGAAGCTTTCTTT.

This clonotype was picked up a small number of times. The CDR3 region has the DNA TGCGCCAGCAGCACCGGACAGGGTAGGGTGAACACTGAAGCTTTCTTT. This gives the protein CASSTGQGRVNTEAFF. The chain carries TRBV5-1 and TRBJ1-1; the match to TRBD1 covers 8 bases. The trim removed 4 bases at V and 0 bases at J, leaving 8 bases unmatched. Germline CDR1 SGHRS, CDR2 YFSETQ. This CDR3 contains 16 residues.

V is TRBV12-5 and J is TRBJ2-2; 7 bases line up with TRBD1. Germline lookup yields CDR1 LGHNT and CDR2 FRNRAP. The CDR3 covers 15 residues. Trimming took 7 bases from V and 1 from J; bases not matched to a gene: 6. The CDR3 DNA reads TGTGCTAGTGTTGCAGACAGGGTGAACACCGGGGAGCTGTTTTTT. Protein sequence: CASVADRVNTGELFF.

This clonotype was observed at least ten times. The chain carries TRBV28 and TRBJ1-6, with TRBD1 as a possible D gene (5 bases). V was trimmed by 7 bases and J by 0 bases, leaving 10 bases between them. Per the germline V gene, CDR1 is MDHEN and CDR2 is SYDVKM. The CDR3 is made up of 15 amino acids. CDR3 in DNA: TGTGCCAGCACTACGGGGGGCTCCTATAATTCACCCCTCCACTTT. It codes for CASTTGGSYNSPLHF. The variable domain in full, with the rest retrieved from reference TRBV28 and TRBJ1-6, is DVKVTQSSRYLVKRTGEKVFLECVQDMDHENMFWYRQDPGLGLRLIYFSYDVKMKEKGDIPEGYSVSREKKERFSLILESASTNQTSMYLCASTTGGSYNSPLHFGNGTRLTVT.

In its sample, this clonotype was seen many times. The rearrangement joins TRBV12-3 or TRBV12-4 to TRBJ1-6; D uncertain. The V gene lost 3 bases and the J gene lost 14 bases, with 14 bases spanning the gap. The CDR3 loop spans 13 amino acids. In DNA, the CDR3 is TGTGCCAGCAGTTTCCGCGACGTTACCGCCCTCCACTTT. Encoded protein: CASSFRDVTALHF.

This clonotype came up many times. DNA of the CDR3: TGTGCCAGCACCCTGTCTTCGGACATTTTGGAAAAACTGTTTTTT. Translated: CASTLSSDILEKLFF. The chain couples TRBV12-3 or TRBV12-4 to TRBJ1-4, with D tentatively TRBD1 (5 bases). The CDR3 runs 15 residues. V was clipped by 7 bases and J by 8 bases, with 20 bases between them.

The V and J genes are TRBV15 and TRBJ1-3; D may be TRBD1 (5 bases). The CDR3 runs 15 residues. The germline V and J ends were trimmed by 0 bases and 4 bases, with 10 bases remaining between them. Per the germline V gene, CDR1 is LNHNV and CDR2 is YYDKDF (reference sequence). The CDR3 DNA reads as TGTGCCACCAGCAGAGATCGGGGGTCCGGAAACACCATATATTTT. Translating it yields CATSRDRGSGNTIYF.

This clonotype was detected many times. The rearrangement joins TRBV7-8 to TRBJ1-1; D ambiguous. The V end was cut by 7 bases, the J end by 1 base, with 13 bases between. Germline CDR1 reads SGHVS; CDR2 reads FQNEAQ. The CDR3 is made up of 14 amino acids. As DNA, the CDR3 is TGTGCCAGCACCCAGAGCAGCAAGAACACTGAAGCTTTCTTT. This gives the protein CASTQSSKNTEAFF. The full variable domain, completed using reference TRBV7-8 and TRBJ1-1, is GAGVSQSPRYKVAKRGQDVALRCDPISGHVSLFWYQQALGQGPEFLTYFQNEAQLDKSGLPSDRFFAERPEGSVSTLKIQRTQQEDSAVYLCASTQSSKNTEAFFGQGTRLTVV.

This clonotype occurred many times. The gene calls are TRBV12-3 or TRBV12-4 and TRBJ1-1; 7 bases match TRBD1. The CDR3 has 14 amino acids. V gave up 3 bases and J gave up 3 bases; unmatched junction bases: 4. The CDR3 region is CASSLTGKDTEAFF. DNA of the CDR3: TGTGCCAGCAGTTTGACAGGGAAGGACACTGAAGCTTTCTTT.

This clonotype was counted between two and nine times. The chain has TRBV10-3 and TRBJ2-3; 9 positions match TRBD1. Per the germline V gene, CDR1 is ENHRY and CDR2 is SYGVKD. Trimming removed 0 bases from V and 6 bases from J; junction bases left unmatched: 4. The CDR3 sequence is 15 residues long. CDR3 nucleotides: TGTGCCATCAGTGAGTCGAGACAGGGGGTGGATACGCAGTATTTT. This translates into CAISESRQGVDTQYF.

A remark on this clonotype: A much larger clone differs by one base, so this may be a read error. CDR3 sequence: CASSRDNNTGELFF. The CDR3 DNA follows: TGCGCCAGCAGCCGGGACAACAACACCGGGGAGCTGTTTTTT. The gene calls are TRBV5-1 and TRBJ2-2; maybe TRBD1 (6 bases). Germline V gene lookup returns CDR1 SGHRS and CDR2 YFSETQ. Trimming removed 4 bases from V and 2 bases from J, with 9 bases in between. The CDR3 is 14 amino acids. Complete variable domain (other parts from reference TRBV5-1 and TRBJ2-2): KAGVTQTPRYLIKTRGQQVTLSCSPISGHRSVSWYQQTPGQGLQFLFEYFSETQRNKGNFPGRFSGRQFSNSRSEMNVSTLELGDSALYLCASSRDNNTGELFFGEGSRLTVL.

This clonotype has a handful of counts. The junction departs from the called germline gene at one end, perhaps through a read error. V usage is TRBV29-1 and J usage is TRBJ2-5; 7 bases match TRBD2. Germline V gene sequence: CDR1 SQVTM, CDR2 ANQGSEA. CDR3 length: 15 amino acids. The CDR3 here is CSVEDGRGAQETQYF. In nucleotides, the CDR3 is TGCAGCGTAGAAGATGGGAGGGGAGCCCAAGAGACCCAGTACTTC.

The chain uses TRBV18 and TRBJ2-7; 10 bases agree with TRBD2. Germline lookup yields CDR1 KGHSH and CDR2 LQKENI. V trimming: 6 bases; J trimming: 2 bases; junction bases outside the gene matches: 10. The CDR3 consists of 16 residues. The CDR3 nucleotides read TGTGCCAGCTCGCCCTTTACTAGCGGGGCAACCTACGAGCAGTACTTC. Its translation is CASSPFTSGATYEQYF.

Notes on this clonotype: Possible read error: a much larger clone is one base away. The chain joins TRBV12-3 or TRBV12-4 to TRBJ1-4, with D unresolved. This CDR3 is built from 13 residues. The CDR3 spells CASMGSTNEKLSF. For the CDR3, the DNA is TGTGCCAGCATGGGGTCTACTAATGAAAAACTGTCTTTT.

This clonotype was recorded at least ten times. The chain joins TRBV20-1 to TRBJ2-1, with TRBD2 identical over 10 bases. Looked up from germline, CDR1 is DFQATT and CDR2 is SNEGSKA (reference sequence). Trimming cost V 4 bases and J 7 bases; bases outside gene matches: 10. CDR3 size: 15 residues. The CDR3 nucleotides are TGCAGTGCTACGGAAAGGACTAGCGGACGAAATGAGCAGTTCTTC. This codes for CSATERTSGRNEQFF.

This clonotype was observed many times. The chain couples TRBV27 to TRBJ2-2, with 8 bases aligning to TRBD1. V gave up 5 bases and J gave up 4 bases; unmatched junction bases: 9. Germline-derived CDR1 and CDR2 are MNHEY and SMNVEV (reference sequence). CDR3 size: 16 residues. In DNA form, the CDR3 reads TGTGCCAGCAGTAGGACAGGGACGAGGAGCACCGGGGAGCTGTTTTTT. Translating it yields CASSRTGTRSTGELFF.

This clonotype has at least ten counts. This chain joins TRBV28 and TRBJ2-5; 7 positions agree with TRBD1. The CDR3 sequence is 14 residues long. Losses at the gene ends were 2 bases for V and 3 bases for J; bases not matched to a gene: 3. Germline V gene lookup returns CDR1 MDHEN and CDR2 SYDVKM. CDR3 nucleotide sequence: TGTGCCAGCAGTTTAAGAACAGGGGAAGAGACCCAGTACTTC. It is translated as CASSLRTGEETQYF. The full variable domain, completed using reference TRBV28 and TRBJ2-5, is DVKVTQSSRYLVKRTGEKVFLECVQDMDHENMFWYRQDPGLGLRLIYFSYDVKMKEKGDIPEGYSVSREKKERFSLILESASTNQTSMYLCASSLRTGEETQYFGPGTRLLVL.

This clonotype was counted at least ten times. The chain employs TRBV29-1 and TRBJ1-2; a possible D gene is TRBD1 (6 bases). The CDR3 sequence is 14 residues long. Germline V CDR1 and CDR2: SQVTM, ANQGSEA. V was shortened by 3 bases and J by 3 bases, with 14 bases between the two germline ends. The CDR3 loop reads CSVEAGVKYYGYTF. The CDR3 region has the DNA TGCAGCGTTGAGGCAGGGGTAAAGTACTATGGCTACACCTTC.

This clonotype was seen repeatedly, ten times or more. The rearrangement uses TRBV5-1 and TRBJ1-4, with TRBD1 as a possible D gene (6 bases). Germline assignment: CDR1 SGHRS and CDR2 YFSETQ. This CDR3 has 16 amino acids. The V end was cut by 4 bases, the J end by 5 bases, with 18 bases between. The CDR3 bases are TGCGCCAGCAGCAAGGGCAGGGGTCCGGCGAATGAAAAACTGTTTTTT. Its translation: CASSKGRGPANEKLFF.

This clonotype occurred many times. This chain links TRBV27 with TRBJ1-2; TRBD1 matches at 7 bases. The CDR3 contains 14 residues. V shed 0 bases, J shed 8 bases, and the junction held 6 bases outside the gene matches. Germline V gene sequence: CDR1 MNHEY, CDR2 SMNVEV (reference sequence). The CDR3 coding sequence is TGTGCCAGCAGTTTATCTAGAGGGGGCCGCGGCTACACCTTC. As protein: CASSLSRGGRGYTF.

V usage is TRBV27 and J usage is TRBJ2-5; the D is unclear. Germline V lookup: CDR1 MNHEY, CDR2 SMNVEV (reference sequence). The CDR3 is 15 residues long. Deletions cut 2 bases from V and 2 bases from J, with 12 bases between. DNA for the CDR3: TGTGCCAGCAGTTTAGGGTACACTGAACAAGAGACCCAGTACTTC. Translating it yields CASSLGYTEQETQYF.

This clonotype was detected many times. The CDR3: CASSFASGGNEQFF. Here the CDR3 DNA reads TGTGCCAGCAGTTTTGCCTCGGGGGGCAATGAGCAGTTCTTC. The chain uses TRBV27 and TRBJ2-1, with 7 nucleotides matching TRBD2. Per germline, CDR1 MNHEY and CDR2 SMNVEV (reference sequence). The trim removed 3 bases at V and 6 bases at J, leaving 5 bases unmatched. CDR3 length: 14 amino acids.

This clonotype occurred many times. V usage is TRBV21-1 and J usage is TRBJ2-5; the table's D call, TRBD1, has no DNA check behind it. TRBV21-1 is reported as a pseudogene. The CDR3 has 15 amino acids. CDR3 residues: CATTWATARWETQYF. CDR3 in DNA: TGTGCAACCACGTGGGCGACGGCTCGTTGGGAGACCCAGTACTTC.

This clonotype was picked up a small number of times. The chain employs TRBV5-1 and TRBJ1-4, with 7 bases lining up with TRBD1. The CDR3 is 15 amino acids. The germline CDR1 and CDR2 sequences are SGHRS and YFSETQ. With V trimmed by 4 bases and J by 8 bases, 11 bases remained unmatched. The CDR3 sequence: CASSGMTGSGEKLFF. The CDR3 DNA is TGCGCCAGCAGCGGGATGACAGGGAGTGGGGAAAAACTGTTTTTT.

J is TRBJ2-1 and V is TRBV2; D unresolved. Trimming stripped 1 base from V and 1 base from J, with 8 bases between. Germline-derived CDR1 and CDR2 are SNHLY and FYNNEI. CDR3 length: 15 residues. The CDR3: CASSEGVGSYNEQFF. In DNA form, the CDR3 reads TGTGCCAGCAGTGAAGGGGTAGGATCCTACAATGAGCAGTTCTTC.

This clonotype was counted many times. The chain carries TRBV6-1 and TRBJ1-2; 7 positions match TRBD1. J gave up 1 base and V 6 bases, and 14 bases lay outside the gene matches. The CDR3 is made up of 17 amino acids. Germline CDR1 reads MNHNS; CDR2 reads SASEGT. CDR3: CASRELLPRDSNYGYTF. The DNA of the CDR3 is TGTGCCAGCAGAGAACTTTTACCCCGGGACAGTAACTATGGCTACACCTTC.